This T cell receptor (beta chain) stems from a study of blood T cells in healthy people across ages. In the study overall: Template switching captured about one barcoded beta molecule per two T cells.

Broader study findings: The unknown donor CMV status may have confounded expanded clonotype changes.

Note on this clonotype: Its specificity is unknown.

Investigators took about 9.1 milliliters of peripheral blood from every donor. Together with a sample-barcoded 5' primer, a J-beta primer mix was included in a second PCR lasting roughly 6 to 12 cycles. TCRdb re-analysed the 5' RACE reads in MiXCR, keeping a single row per CDR3 protein. The sample contains 790,000 or so distinct CDR3 sequences, 46% of which appear only once. CDR1 DFQATT and CDR2 SNEGSKA come from the germline V gene (reference sequence). CDR3 length: 11 residues. V gene TRBV20-1 combines with J gene TRBJ2-1; no reliable D call. The closer fit of TRBJ2-7 to the DNA end suggests the J call may be wrong. The TCR was taken from a man older than 75 in good health. Sequenced sample: blood. CDR3 in DNA: TGCAGTGAAGGAGCGTCATACGAGCAGTACTTC. It translates to CSEGASYEQYF.